The 16 T cell receptor beta chains in this list originate from one sample, sequenced in a study of blood T cell repertoires in COVID-19. Clones were read by immunoSEQ multiplex PCR, and TCRdb kept only the in-frame ones, dropping some. The profile shows 200,000 to 250,000 clones, 80% to 90% of them singletons. Sequenced sample: peripheral blood. The receptors were sampled from a woman older than 75 with active or convalescent COVID-19.

The chain's CDR3 is CASSSTPTGGYYNEQFF. DNA of the CDR3: TGTGCCAGCAGTTCCACCCCGACAGGGGGCTACTACAATGAGCAGTTCTTC. The chain combines TRBV6-2 or TRBV6-3 with TRBJ2-1; 10 bases map to TRBD1. Germline V gene lookup returns CDR1 MNHEY and CDR2 SVGEGT. J lost 3 bases, V lost 4 bases, and 9 bases had no gene match. The CDR3 runs 17 residues.

This clone was counted a single time. The rearrangement joins TRBV2 to TRBJ1-4; D gene unclear. Germline V gene sequence: CDR1 SNHLY, CDR2 FYNNEI. V lost 0 bases and J 13 bases, leaving 12 bases between the germline ends. There are 13 residues in the CDR3. CDR3 nucleotide sequence: TGTGCCAGCAGTGAAGCCGACTGGGCGGGACTGTTTTTT. Encoded protein: CASSEADWAGLFF.

This chain links TRBV27 with TRBJ1-2, with D possibly matching TRBD1 (6 bases). Trimming took off 6 bases at V and 2 bases at J, with 13 bases between the two ends. The CDR3 extends over 14 amino acids. Germline V gives CDR1 MNHEY, CDR2 SMNVEV (reference sequence). In nucleotides, the CDR3 is TGTGCCAGCAGCTATCAGCAGGGGAACTATGGCTACACCTTC. Translation gives CASSYQQGNYGYTF.

The chain recombines TRBV27 with TRBJ2-1; no firm D call. CDR1 is MNHEY, CDR2 SMNVEV, per germline (reference sequence). The CDR3 is 15 residues long. Trimming took 3 bases from V and 8 from J, leaving 17 bases between them. The CDR3 DNA follows: TGTGCCAGCAGTTTGATGACCACCTCAGGCGATGAGCAGTTCTTC. This encodes CASSLMTTSGDEQFF.

The chain joins TRBV19 to TRBJ2-7, with D tentatively TRBD2 (5 bases). This CDR3 region has 14 residues. From germline, CDR1 is LNHDA and CDR2 SQIVND (reference sequence). With 3 bases removed from V and 0 bases from J, the gap between germline ends came to 9 bases. CDR3 nucleotides: TGTGCCAGTAGTATTACGGGGATCTCCTACGAGCAGTACTTC. This translates into CASSITGISYEQYF.

In DNA, the CDR3 is TGTGCCAGCAGTTACTGGGCCCGGGACAGCTATGGCTACACCTTC. This sequence encodes CASSYWARDSYGYTF. This chain connects TRBV6-5 to TRBJ1-2; 7 nucleotides agree with TRBD1. The CDR3 extends over 15 amino acids. Trimming at V came to 1 base and at J to 4 bases, leaving 6 bases not matched to a gene. Germline CDR1 MNHEY, CDR2 SVGAGI.

The chain carries TRBV5-6 and TRBJ1-1; D gene unclear. The germline CDR1 and CDR2 sequences are SGHDT and YYEEEE. V shed 4 bases and J shed 4 bases, with 11 bases lying between them. The CDR3 sequence is 13 residues long. CDR3 sequence (DNA): TGTGCCAGCAGCCCGAGGGTGCTCACTGAAGCTTTCTTT. Amino acids: CASSPRVLTEAFF.

This clone was observed a few times. The rearrangement joins TRBV3-1 (or the pseudogene TRBV3-2) to TRBJ2-7; possibly TRBD1 for D (5 bases). V was pared by 4 bases and J by 5 bases, with 15 bases between. The CDR3 is 14 residues long. Germline CDR1 is LGHDT and CDR2 is YNNKEL (reference sequence). The CDR3 nucleotides read TGTGCCAGCAGCCCAGGGTTCGGGTTGGACGAGCAGTACTTC. This translates into CASSPGFGLDEQYF.

The DNA for the CDR3 is TGTGCCAGCTCGCCGAACTCGGGTTTACATGGCTACACCTTC. Translating it yields CASSPNSGLHGYTF. The chain has TRBV18 and TRBJ1-2; no clear D. V gave up 6 bases and J gave up 6 bases, with 17 bases separating them. The CDR3 runs 14 residues. Per the germline V gene, CDR1 is KGHSH and CDR2 is LQKENI.

This chain joins TRBV5-1 and TRBJ2-2; 7 bases map to TRBD1. The length of the CDR3 is 16 residues. V trimming: 4 bases; J trimming: 6 bases; junction bases outside the gene matches: 12. Per germline, CDR1 SGHRS and CDR2 YFSETQ. The CDR3 nucleotides are TGCGCCAGCAGCACAGGACAGGACTCTATGGCCGGGGAGCTGTTTTTT. Its translation is CASSTGQDSMAGELFF.

This clone was recorded a few times. The chain recombines TRBV28 with TRBJ1-2; TRBD1 matches at 7 bases. Trimming removed 4 bases from V and 4 bases from J; junction bases left unmatched: 3. This CDR3 is 13 amino acids long. CDR1 is MDHEN and CDR2 is SYDVKM in the germline V gene. CDR3 in amino acids: CASSSGQSYGYTF. The CDR3 nucleotides are TGTGCCAGCAGTTCGGGACAGAGCTATGGCTACACCTTC.

This rearrangement joins TRBV5-1 to TRBJ1-2; a weak D match, TRBD1 (5 bases). CDR1 is SGHRS and CDR2 is YFSETQ in the germline V gene. This CDR3 spans 14 amino acids. V lost 0 bases to trimming and J lost 7 bases, with 13 bases between them. CDR3 in amino acids: CASSLAGQGSGYTF. For the CDR3, the DNA is TGCGCCAGCAGCTTGGCCGGGCAGGGCTCTGGCTACACCTTC. The whole variable domain, filled in from reference TRBV5-1 and TRBJ1-2, reads KAGVTQTPRYLIKTRGQQVTLSCSPISGHRSVSWYQQTPGQGLQFLFEYFSETQRNKGNFPGRFSGRQFSNSRSEMNVSTLELGDSALYLCASSLAGQGSGYTFGSGTRLTVV.

The V gene is TRBV5-1, the J gene TRBJ2-7; TRBD2 aligns across 11 bases. Germline V gives CDR1 SGHRS, CDR2 YFSETQ. This CDR3 has 18 amino acids. V was clipped by 4 bases and J by 2 bases; unmatched bases: 14. This CDR3 reads CASSPGTVAGGPPYEQYF. In DNA, the CDR3 is TGCGCCAGCAGCCCAGGGACAGTAGCGGGAGGGCCCCCCTACGAGCAGTACTTC.

The chain is built from TRBV7-2 and TRBJ2-5; possible D gene TRBD2, 7 bases. The V and J ends lost 5 bases and 5 bases respectively, with 18 bases between them. Germline V gene lookup returns CDR1 SGHTA and CDR2 FQGNSA. The CDR3 is 15 residues long. CDR3 in amino acids: CASSRVGGRWETQYF. DNA of the CDR3: TGTGCCAGCAGCAGGGTCGGGGGGCGGTGGGAGACCCAGTACTTC.

V usage is TRBV5-1 and J usage is TRBJ2-7; D possibly corresponds to TRBD1 (6 bases). Germline loops: CDR1 SGHRS, CDR2 YFSETQ. This CDR3 comprises 14 residues. V lost 6 bases to trimming and J lost 4 bases, with 17 bases between them. The CDR3, as DNA: TGCGCCAGCAACTCCCGCACAGGGCGTTACGAGCAGTACTTC. Translation gives CASNSRTGRYEQYF.

The J gene is TRBJ2-7, the V gene TRBV7-6; 8 bases match TRBD2. The CDR3 is 16 residues long. CDR1 is SGHVS and CDR2 is FNYEAQ in the germline V gene. With 2 bases clipped from V and 2 bases from J, the junction kept 8 bases outside the gene matches. CDR3 protein: CASSLLAGGRTYEQYF. In DNA, the CDR3 is TGTGCCAGCAGCTTATTGGCGGGAGGCCGAACCTACGAGCAGTACTTC.